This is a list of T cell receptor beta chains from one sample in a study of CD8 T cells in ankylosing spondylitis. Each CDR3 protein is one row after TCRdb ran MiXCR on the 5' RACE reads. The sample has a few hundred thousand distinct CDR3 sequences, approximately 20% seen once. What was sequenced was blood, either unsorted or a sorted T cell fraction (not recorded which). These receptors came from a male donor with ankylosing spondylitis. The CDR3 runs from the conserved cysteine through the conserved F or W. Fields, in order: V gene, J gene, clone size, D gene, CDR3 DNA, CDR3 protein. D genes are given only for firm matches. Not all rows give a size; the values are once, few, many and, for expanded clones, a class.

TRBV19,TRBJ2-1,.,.,TGTGCCAGTAGTATAGGTGGAACTCGCTCCTACAATGAGCAGTTCTTC,CASSIGGTRSYNEQFF
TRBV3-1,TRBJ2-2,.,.,TGTGCCAGCAGCCCAAGATCGTGGGACACCGGGGAGCTGTTTTTT,CASSPRSWDTGELFF
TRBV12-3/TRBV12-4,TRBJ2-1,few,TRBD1,TGTGCCAGCAGTTACGGGACAGGGTTAACAAATGAGCAGTTCTTC,CASSYGTGLTNEQFF
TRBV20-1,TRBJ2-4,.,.,TGCAGTGCTACGGAAGTCGACACTCTAGCCAAAAACATTCAGTACTTC,CSATEVDTLAKNIQYF
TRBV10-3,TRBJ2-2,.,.,TGTGCCATCAGTGGATGGGGACTGGATACCGGGGAGCTGTTTTTT,CAISGWGLDTGELFF
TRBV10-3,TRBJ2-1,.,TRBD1,TGTGCCATCAGTGAACACCGAAGACAGGGTGTCGACAATGAGCAGTTCTTC,CAISEHRRQGVDNEQFF
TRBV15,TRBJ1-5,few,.,TGTGCCACCAGCATTGGGGGGGGTCCCCAGCATTTT,CATSIGGGPQHF
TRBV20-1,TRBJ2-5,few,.,TGCAGTGCTACGACCCCGGGGCAGGAGACCCAGTACTTC,CSATTPGQETQYF
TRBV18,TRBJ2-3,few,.,TGTGCCAGCTCACAGGGGACTGGCTACACAGATACGCAGTATTTT,CASSQGTGYTDTQYF
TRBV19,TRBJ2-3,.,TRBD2,TGTGCCAGTAGTTCCCAGAGCGGGAATGTGGCCGCAGATACGCAGTATTTT,CASSSQSGNVAADTQYF
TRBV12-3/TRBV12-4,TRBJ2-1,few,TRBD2,TGTGCCAGCAGTTCCTGGACTAGCGGGAGTGTGAGGTACAATGAGCAGTTCTTC,CASSSWTSGSVRYNEQFF
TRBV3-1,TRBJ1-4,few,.,TGTGCCAGCAGCCAACATGGTCGTTCGTATGAAAAACTGTTTTTT,CASSQHGRSYEKLFF
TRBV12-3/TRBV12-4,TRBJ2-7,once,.,TGTGCCAGCGGAGGCTACGAGCAGTACTTC,CASGGYEQYF
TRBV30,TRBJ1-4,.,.,TGTGCCTGGAGTGTCGACACCTTCCCCAAATGGTTT,CAWSVDTFPKWF
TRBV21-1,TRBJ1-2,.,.,TGTGCCATGATTACAGGGGGCGACTATGGCTACACCTTC,CAMITGGDYGYTF
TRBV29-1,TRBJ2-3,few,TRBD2,TGCAGCGGAGCGACTAGCGGGAGTGCAGATACGCAGTATTTT,CSGATSGSADTQYF
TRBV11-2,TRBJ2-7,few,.,TGTGCCAGCAAGACACTTAAGGGGAGCTCCTACGAGCAGTACTTC,CASKTLKGSSYEQYF
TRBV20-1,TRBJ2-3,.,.,TGCAGTGCGGGTTCTGGGCGGGCTAGCACAGATACGCAGTATTTT,CSAGSGRASTDTQYF
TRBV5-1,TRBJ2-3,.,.,TGCGCCAGCAGCCCGCAGGGGTCCACAGATACGCAGTATTTT,CASSPQGSTDTQYF
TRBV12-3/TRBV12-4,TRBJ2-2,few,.,TGTGCCAGCACCCTGGTCGGGTCCGGGGAGCTGTTTTTT,CASTLVGSGELFF
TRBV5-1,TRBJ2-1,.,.,TGCGCCAGCAGCTTGGCTATCGGACCACCTAGCGATGAGCAGTTCTTC,CASSLAIGPPSDEQFF
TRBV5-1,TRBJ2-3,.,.,TGCGCCAGCAGCTTGGAGTTGGGGTCCACGCAGTATTTT,CASSLELGSTQYF
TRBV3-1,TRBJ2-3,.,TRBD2,TGTGCCAGCAGCCAAGCTCGAGCGGGAGGGCCGGATACGCAGTATTTT,CASSQARAGGPDTQYF
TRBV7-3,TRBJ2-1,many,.,TGTGCCAGCAGCCCCGGAGTAGCCCGATACAATGAGCAGTTCTTC,CASSPGVARYNEQFF
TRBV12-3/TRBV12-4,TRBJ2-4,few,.,TGTGCCAGCAGTTTACAGGGTCACGGGACCAAAAACATTCAGTACTTC,CASSLQGHGTKNIQYF
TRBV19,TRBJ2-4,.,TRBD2,TGTGCCAGTAGTAGCGGGAGCCTGGCCCAGTACTTC,CASSSGSLAQYF
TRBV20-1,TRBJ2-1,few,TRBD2,TGCAGTGCTAGAGAAGCGGGAGGGCCGGGCAATGAGCAGTTCTTC,CSAREAGGPGNEQFF
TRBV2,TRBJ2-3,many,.,TGTGCCAGCAGTGCTCTAGCTTCCGTTACAGATACGCAGTATTTT,CASSALASVTDTQYF
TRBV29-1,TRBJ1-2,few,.,TGCAGCATTTCAAGGGATCCCTATGGCTACACCTTC,CSISRDPYGYTF
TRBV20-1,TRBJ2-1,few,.,TGCAGTGCTAGATATAGCTCCTACAATGAGCAGTTCTTC,CSARYSSYNEQFF
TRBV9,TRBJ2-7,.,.,TGTGCCAGCAGCGTCTCCGGGACGGGAACCTACGAGCAGTACTTC,CASSVSGTGTYEQYF
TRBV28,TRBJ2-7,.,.,TGTGCCAGCAGGACGCCGATACGCTCCTACGAGCAGTACTTC,CASRTPIRSYEQYF
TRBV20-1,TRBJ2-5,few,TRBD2,TGCAGTGTGCCTAGCCCCGGAGCGGGGCTCCAAGAGACCCAGTACTTC,CSVPSPGAGLQETQYF
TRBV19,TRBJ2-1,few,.,TGTGCCAGTAGTATATCAGGGGCCTGGGGTGAGCAGTTCTTC,CASSISGAWGEQFF
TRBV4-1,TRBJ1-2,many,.,TGCGCCAGCAGCCAAGAAGGCGCCTTCTATGGCTACACCTTC,CASSQEGAFYGYTF
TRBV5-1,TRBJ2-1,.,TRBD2,TGCGCCAGCAGCTCGACTAGCGTGGACTACAATGAGCAGTTCTTC,CASSSTSVDYNEQFF
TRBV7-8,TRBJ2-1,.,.,TGTGCCAGCAGCCGTACCTCCTACAATGAGCAGTTCTTC,CASSRTSYNEQFF
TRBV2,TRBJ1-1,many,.,TGTGCCAGCAGTGACTACCGACCAACACCGAACACTGAAGCTTTCTTT,CASSDYRPTPNTEAFF
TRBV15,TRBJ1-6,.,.,TGTGCCACCAAGGGGGGCCAAGGTCATTCACCCCTCCACTTT,CATKGGQGHSPLHF
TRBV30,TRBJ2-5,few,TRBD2,TGTGCCTGGAGTGGCGGGGGACAAGAGACCCAGTACTTC,CAWSGGGQETQYF
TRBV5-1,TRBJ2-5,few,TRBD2,TGCGCCAGCAGCACTAGCGGAGAGACCCAGTACTTC,CASSTSGETQYF
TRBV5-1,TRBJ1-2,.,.,TGCGCCAGCAGCCCAGGGCAGTCGGTGGGGGTTCTGTACTATGGCTACACCTTC,CASSPGQSVGVLYYGYTF
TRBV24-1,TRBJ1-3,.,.,TGTGCCACCAGTCGTAAGGGACCTTCAAACACCATATATTTT,CATSRKGPSNTIYF
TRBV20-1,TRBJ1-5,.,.,TGCAGTGCTACCGAGGGAAGTCAGCCCCAGCATTTT,CSATEGSQPQHF
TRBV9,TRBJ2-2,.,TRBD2,TGTGCCAGCTCACTAGCGCAAACCGGGGAGCTGTTTTTT,CASSLAQTGELFF
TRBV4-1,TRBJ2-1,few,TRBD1,TGCGCCAGCAGCCAAGGACGGACAGGGGTCACCAACAATGAGCAGTTCTTC,CASSQGRTGVTNNEQFF
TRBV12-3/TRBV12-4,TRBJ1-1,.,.,TGTGCCAGCAATCACAGGAGGCACACTGAAGCTTTCTTT,CASNHRRHTEAFF
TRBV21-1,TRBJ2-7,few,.,TGTGCCAGCACCACCCGGTTGGCGAGGCTCTACGAGCAGTACTTC,CASTTRLARLYEQYF
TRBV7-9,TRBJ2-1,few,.,TGTGCCAGCAGCTTTGACTGGACAGCCAGCTCCTACAATGAGCAGTTCTTC,CASSFDWTASSYNEQFF
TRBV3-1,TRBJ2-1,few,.,TGTGCCAGCAGCCCGGACTCCGGAGCGCGTGAGCAGTTCTTC,CASSPDSGAREQFF
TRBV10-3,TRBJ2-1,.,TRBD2,TGTGCCATCAGTGAACAGGCTAGCGGGAGCACTGAGCAGTTCTTC,CAISEQASGSTEQFF
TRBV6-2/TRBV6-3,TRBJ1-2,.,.,TGTGCCAGCACCCCATTAGGGTTCTATGGCTACACCTTC,CASTPLGFYGYTF
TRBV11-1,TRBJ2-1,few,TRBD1,TGTGCCAGCAGCTCTGACAGGGGGCCCTACAATGAGCAGTTCTTC,CASSSDRGPYNEQFF